Detailed here is one TCR beta chain. Germline values: CDR1 LNHDA, CDR2 SQIVND (reference sequence). CDR3 length: 21 residues. V dropped 9 bases and J dropped 2; count of bases not matched to a gene: 23. Generated by immunoSEQ multiplex PCR, the TCRdb table keeps only in-frame clones and is missing some. This sample carries some 150,000 clones, just over 90% of them seen once, and the ten largest clones take 4.1%. This sample is part of a study of control samples from healthy donors and cancer patients. The sequencing input was blood. The genes are TRBV19 and TRBJ2-3; 13 bases agree with TRBD2. The receptor comes from a woman aged 55-75 years in good health. The DNA of the CDR3 is TGTGCCAGGACCACTACCGGGGGTCTACTACTAGCGGGGGGGCCCACAGATACGCAGTATTTT. Amino acid sequence: CARTTTGGLLLAGGPTDTQYF.